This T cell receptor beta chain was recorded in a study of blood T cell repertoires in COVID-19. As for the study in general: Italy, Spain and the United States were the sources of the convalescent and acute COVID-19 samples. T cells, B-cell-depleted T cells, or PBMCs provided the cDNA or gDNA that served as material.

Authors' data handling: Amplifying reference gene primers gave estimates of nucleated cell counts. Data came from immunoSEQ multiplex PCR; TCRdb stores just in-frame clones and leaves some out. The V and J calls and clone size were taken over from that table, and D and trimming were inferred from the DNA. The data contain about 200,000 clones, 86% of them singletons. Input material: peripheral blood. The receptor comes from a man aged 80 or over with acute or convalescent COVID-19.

This CDR3 is CASTTGGLNTEAFF. CDR3 sequence (DNA): TGTGCCAGCACGACAGGGGGCCTGAACACTGAAGCTTTCTTT. V and J are TRBV14 and TRBJ1-1, with TRBD1 matching 10 bases. Germline CDR1 and CDR2: SGHDN and FVKESK. CDR3 length: 14 residues. J was trimmed by 0 bases and V by 7 bases; bases with no gene match: 2. Based on the CDR3 plus reference TRBV14 and TRBJ1-1, the full variable domain is EAGVTQFPSHSVIEKGQTVTLRCDPISGHDNLYWYRRVMGKEIKFLLHFVKESKQDESGMPNNRFLAERTGGTYSTLKVQPAELEDSGVYFCASTTGGLNTEAFFGQGTRLTVV.